This note documents a single T cell receptor beta chain sequence. The data originate from a study of blood T cell repertoires in COVID-19. Clones were sequenced by immunoSEQ multiplex PCR, and TCRdb holds only the in-frame ones, with some missing. Of 300,000 to 400,000 clones in the sample, around 87% are singletons; the top ten hold around 1%. Looked up from germline, CDR1 is LGHNA and CDR2 is YNFKEQ. V lost 3 bases to trimming and J lost 0 bases, with 11 bases between them. The CDR3 has 16 amino acids. The chain employs TRBV4-2 and TRBJ2-2, with unresolved D. Sequencing was carried out using PBMCs or T cells enriched from blood (not recorded which). The receptor comes from a man aged 18 to 30 who had recovered from COVID-19. CDR3: CASSQVQPPNTGELFF. CDR3 sequence (DNA): TGTGCCAGCAGCCAGGTACAGCCACCGAACACCGGGGAGCTGTTTTTT.